These 19 T cell receptor beta chains were sequenced from one sample in a study of blood T cell repertoires in COVID-19. Sequenced by immunoSEQ multiplex PCR; TCRdb stores in-frame clones only, minus some. This table holds some 180,000 clones, roughly nine tenths found once. Specimen: peripheral blood. These receptors came from a man in his 70s with active or convalescent COVID-19.

This chain connects TRBV18 to TRBJ1-2; 9 nucleotides align to TRBD1. This CDR3 contains 17 residues. Per germline, CDR1 KGHSH and CDR2 LQKENI. The trim removed 5 bases at V and 8 bases at J, leaving 18 bases unmatched. CDR3 nucleotides: TGTGCCAGCTCATTACAGGGGACAGGGAGAATTTCGGTCGGCTACACCTTC. Translating gives CASSLQGTGRISVGYTF.

This rearrangement joins TRBV5-6 to TRBJ1-2, with a weak D call TRBD1 (6 bases). The germline gives CDR1 SGHDT, CDR2 YYEEEE. V dropped 2 bases and J dropped 8 bases, with 19 bases sitting between them. CDR3 length equals 15 residues. The CDR3 is CASSFRGAGRGGYTF. DNA of the CDR3: TGTGCCAGCAGCTTTCGGGGGGCTGGGCGTGGCGGCTACACCTTC.

The chain carries TRBV5-5 and TRBJ1-1, with TRBD1 as a possible D gene (5 bases). Trimming pared 2 bases from V and 4 bases from J, leaving 6 bases between. Germline CDR1 SGHKS, CDR2 YYEKEE (reference sequence). This CDR3 has 12 residues. The CDR3 sequence is CASSFRVTEAFF. In DNA, the CDR3 is TGTGCCAGCAGCTTCAGGGTCACTGAAGCTTTCTTT. Drawing the rest from reference TRBV5-5 and TRBJ1-1, the complete variable domain is DAGVTQSPTHLIKTRGQQVTLRCSPISGHKSVSWYQQVLGQGPQFIFQYYEKEERGRGNFPDRFSARQFPNYSSELNVNALLLGDSALYLCASSFRVTEAFFGQGTRLTVV.

This sequence joins TRBV6-5 and TRBJ2-7; 8 bases agree with TRBD2. In germline, CDR1 is MNHEY, CDR2 SVGAGI. The CDR3 is 13 amino acids. J lost 4 bases, V lost 9 bases, and 8 bases had no gene match. The CDR3 sequence: CASRTSSRYEQYF. The CDR3 DNA sequence: TGTGCCAGTAGGACTAGCTCCCGATACGAGCAGTACTTC.

The chain recombines TRBV9 with TRBJ2-1; D unclear. Trimming removed 0 bases at V and 5 bases at J, with 12 bases between. CDR1 and CDR2 (germline): SGDLS, YYNGEE. CDR3 length equals 15 residues. CDR3 loop: CASSVVRARHNEQFF. CDR3 DNA sequence: TGTGCCAGCAGCGTAGTACGAGCGAGACACAATGAGCAGTTCTTC.

The chain is built from TRBV5-6 and TRBJ1-6; 7 nucleotides match TRBD1. This CDR3 region has 15 residues. Germline CDR1 is SGHDT and CDR2 is YYEEEE. V trimming: 0 bases; J trimming: 14 bases; junction bases outside the gene matches: 11. The CDR3 nucleotides read TGTGCCAGCAGCTTGGGAGGGGGCGATAGGTCATCCCTCCACTTT. Residues: CASSLGGGDRSSLHF.

The chain combines TRBV7-3 with TRBJ2-1, with 9 nucleotides matching TRBD2. The germline V gene encodes CDR1 SGHTA and CDR2 FQGTGA. The V gene end was trimmed by 1 base and the J gene end by 2 bases; junction bases not matched to a gene: 0. The CDR3 is 15 residues long. The CDR3 reads CASSLIAGAYNEQFF. The DNA of the CDR3 is TGTGCCAGCAGCTTAATAGCGGGGGCCTACAATGAGCAGTTCTTC.

The chain carries TRBV2 and TRBJ2-2; a weak D match, TRBD2 (5 bases). V shed 4 bases and J shed 7 bases, with 10 bases lying between them. CDR1 and CDR2 from the germline V gene are SNHLY and FYNNEI. The CDR3 totals 13 residues. CDR3 sequence (DNA): TGTGCCAGCAGTGGGGAGCATGGCGGGGAGCTGTTTTTT. Encoded protein: CASSGEHGGELFF.

The chain combines TRBV7-3 with TRBJ2-7, with 9 nucleotides matching TRBD2. The germline V gene has CDR1 SGHTA and CDR2 FQGTGA. V was clipped by 0 bases and J by 3 bases; unmatched bases: 3. The CDR3 runs to 15 residues. CDR3 protein: CASSLTPSGNYEQYF. For the CDR3, the DNA is TGTGCCAGCAGCTTAACGCCTAGCGGGAACTACGAGCAGTACTTC. Looking up the rest from reference TRBV7-3 and TRBJ2-7 gives the full variable domain: GAGVSQTPSNKVTEKGKYVELRCDPISGHTALYWYRQSLGQGPEFLIYFQGTGAADDSGLPNDRFFAVRPEGSVSTLKIQRTERGDSAVYLCASSLTPSGNYEQYFGPGTRLTVT.

The V and J genes are TRBV9 and TRBJ1-2; 10 positions agree with TRBD1. CDR3 length: 15 amino acids. CDR1 and CDR2 (germline): SGDLS, YYNGEE. J was trimmed by 8 bases and V by 4 bases; bases with no gene match: 11. The CDR3 is CASSISGTGAEGYTF. The CDR3 DNA reads as TGTGCCAGCAGCATATCCGGGACAGGGGCGGAGGGCTACACCTTC. Complete variable domain (other parts from reference TRBV9 and TRBJ1-2): DSGVTQTPKHLITATGQRVTLRCSPRSGDLSVYWYQQSLDQGLQFLIQYYNGEERAKGNILERFSAQQFPDLHSELNLSSLELGDSALYFCASSISGTGAEGYTFGSGTRLTVV.

Of note for this clone: At one end, the junction sequence differs from germline, possibly due to a read error. CDR3 in DNA: TGTGCCAGCAGCTTAGGTCCCGCATCCCCGTCGCTATCGGCGGAGGGTGGGGGGTTT. Residues: CASSLGPASPSLSAEGGGF. The chain links TRBV7-2 to TRBJ1-1; D is possibly TRBD1 (5 bases). This CDR3 is 19 amino acids long. In germline, CDR1 is SGHTA, CDR2 FQGNSA. Combining the CDR3 with reference TRBV7-2 and TRBJ1-1 gives the whole variable domain GAGVSQSPSNKVTEKGKDVELRCDPISGHTALYWYRQSLGQGLEFLIYFQGNSAPDKSGLPSDRFSAERTGGSVSTLTIQRTQQEDSAVYLCASSLGPASPSLSAEGGGFGQGTRLTVV.

This clone appeared a single time. The chain joins TRBV7-2 to TRBJ2-3; 7 positions match TRBD1. The V gene's germline CDR1 is SGHTA and CDR2 FQGNSA. The length of the CDR3 is 15 residues. V dropped 5 bases and J dropped 0; count of bases not matched to a gene: 5. CDR3 coding DNA: TGTGCCAGCAGCCGGGACAGCACTAGCACAGATACGCAGTATTTT. Translated: CASSRDSTSTDTQYF.

The V gene is TRBV18, the J gene TRBJ2-7, with TRBD2 matching 7 bases. Germline V gene data show CDR1 as KGHSH and CDR2 as LQKENI. Trimming removed 9 bases from V and 2 bases from J; junction bases left unmatched: 7. This CDR3 contains 13 residues. CDR3 region: CASQNGGTYEQYF. The DNA for the CDR3 is TGTGCCAGTCAAAACGGGGGGACCTACGAGCAGTACTTC.

For the CDR3, the DNA is TGTGCCAGCAGTTACATGGAGACTTTTAACTATGGCTACACCTTC. This gives the protein CASSYMETFNYGYTF. The chain uses TRBV6-6 and TRBJ1-2, with D unclear. Trimming took off 2 bases at V and 1 base at J, with 11 bases between the two ends. Germline values: CDR1 MNHNY, CDR2 SVGAGI (reference sequence). The CDR3 has 15 amino acids.

This clone has just one count. This CDR3 reads CASSQVGTQNTEAFF. In DNA form, the CDR3 reads TGCGCCAGCAGCCAAGTTGGCACCCAGAACACTGAAGCTTTCTTT. This chain joins TRBV4-1 and TRBJ1-1; D gene uncertain. This CDR3 is built from 15 residues. V gave up 1 base and J gave up 1 base, with 10 bases separating them. CDR1 MGHRA and CDR2 YSYEKL come from the germline V gene.

This rearrangement joins TRBV5-1 to TRBJ2-5; D perhaps matches TRBD1 (6 bases). Germline V gene sequence: CDR1 SGHRS, CDR2 YFSETQ. Trimming took off 4 bases at V and 1 base at J, with 11 bases between the two ends. The CDR3 spans 14 residues. This CDR3 is CASSAYRAQETQYF. The CDR3, as DNA: TGCGCCAGCAGCGCCTACAGGGCCCAAGAGACCCAGTACTTC.

The V gene is TRBV7-8, the J gene TRBJ2-1; 9 bases map to TRBD1. After removal of 6 bases from V and 5 bases from J, the junction contained 11 bases not matched to a gene. Germline V CDR1 and CDR2: SGHVS, FQNEAQ. CDR3 size: 16 residues. The chain's CDR3 is CASRTGTGRKNNEQFF. CDR3 bases: TGTGCCAGCAGAACAGGGACAGGGCGAAAGAACAATGAGCAGTTCTTC.

V and J are TRBV21-1 and TRBJ2-2; TRBD2 is the table's D call and was not checked against the DNA. TRBV21-1 is assigned pseudogene status. The CDR3 contains 19 residues. The CDR3 coding sequence is TGTGCCAGCAGCAATTCCCAGGGGAAGCGGGGGGTTAACACCGGGGAGCTGTTTTTT. Translating gives CASSNSQGKRGVNTGELFF.

V gene TRBV3-1 (or the pseudogene TRBV3-2) combines with J gene TRBJ1-2, with D unclear. The CDR3 runs to 14 residues. Trimming removed 4 bases from V and 8 bases from J, with 17 bases in between. Germline V gene sequence: CDR1 LGHDT, CDR2 YNNKEL (reference sequence). The CDR3 DNA reads TGTGCCAGCAGCCCCACGATGCCGATGCGGGGCTACACCTTC. This sequence encodes CASSPTMPMRGYTF.